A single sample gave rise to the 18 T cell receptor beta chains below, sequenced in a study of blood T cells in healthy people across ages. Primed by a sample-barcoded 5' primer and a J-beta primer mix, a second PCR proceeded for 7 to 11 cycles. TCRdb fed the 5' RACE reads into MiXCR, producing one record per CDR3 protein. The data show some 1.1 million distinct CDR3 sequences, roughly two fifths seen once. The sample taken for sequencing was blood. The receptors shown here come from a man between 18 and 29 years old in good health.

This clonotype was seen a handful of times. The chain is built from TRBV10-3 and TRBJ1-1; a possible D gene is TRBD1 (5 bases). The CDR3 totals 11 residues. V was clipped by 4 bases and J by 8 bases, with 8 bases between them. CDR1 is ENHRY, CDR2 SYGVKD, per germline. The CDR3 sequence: CAISGGEEAFF. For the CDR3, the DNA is TGTGCCATCAGTGGGGGGGAGGAAGCTTTCTTT.

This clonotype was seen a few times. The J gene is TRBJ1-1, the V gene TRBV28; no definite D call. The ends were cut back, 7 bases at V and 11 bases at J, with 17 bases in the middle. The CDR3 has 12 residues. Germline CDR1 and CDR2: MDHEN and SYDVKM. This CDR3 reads CASNINGVGAFF. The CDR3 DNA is TGTGCCAGCAACATAAACGGGGTTGGGGCTTTCTTT.

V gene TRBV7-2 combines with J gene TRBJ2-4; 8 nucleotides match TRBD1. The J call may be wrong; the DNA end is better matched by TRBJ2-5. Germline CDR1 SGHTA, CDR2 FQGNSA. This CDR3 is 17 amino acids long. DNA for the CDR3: TGTGCCAGCAGCTTAGCCCGGACAGGGCTGGTAGGGGAGACCCAGTACTTC. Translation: CASSLARTGLVGETQYF.

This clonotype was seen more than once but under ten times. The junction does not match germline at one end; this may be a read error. The DNA of the CDR3 is TGTGCCGTCAGTGACAGGGGACCTACCTACGAGCAGTACTTC. Translation gives CAVSDRGPTYEQYF. The V call is TRBV10-3, the J call TRBJ2-7; 8 bases are shared with TRBD1. The length of the CDR3 is 14 residues. Germline assignment: CDR1 ENHRY and CDR2 SYGVKD.

This CDR3 reads CASSEDGNEQFF. The CDR3 bases are TGTGCCAGCAGTGAAGACGGGAATGAGCAGTTCTTC. The chain has TRBV2 and TRBJ2-1, with D unclear. Germline CDR1 reads SNHLY; CDR2 reads FYNNEI. V lost 1 base and J 7 bases, leaving 5 bases between the germline ends. The CDR3 length is 12 residues.

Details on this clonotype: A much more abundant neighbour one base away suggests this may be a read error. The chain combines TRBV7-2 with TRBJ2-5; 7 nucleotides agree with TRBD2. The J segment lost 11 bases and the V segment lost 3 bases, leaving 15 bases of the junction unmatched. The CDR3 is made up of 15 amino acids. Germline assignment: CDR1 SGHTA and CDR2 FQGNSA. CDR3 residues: CASSFDSGLYNEQYF. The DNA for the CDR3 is TGTGCCAGCAGCTTTGATAGCGGGCTGTACAATGAGCAGTACTTC.

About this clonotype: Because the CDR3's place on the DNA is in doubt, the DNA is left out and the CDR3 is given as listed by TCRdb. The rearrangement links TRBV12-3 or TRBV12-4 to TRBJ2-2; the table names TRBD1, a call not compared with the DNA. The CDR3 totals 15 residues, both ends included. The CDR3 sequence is CASILAGATAGELFF.

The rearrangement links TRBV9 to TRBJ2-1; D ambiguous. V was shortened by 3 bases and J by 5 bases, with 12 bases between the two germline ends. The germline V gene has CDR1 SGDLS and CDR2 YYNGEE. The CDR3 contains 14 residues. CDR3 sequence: CASSAEAANNEQFF. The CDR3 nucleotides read TGTGCCAGCAGCGCAGAGGCAGCCAACAATGAGCAGTTCTTC.

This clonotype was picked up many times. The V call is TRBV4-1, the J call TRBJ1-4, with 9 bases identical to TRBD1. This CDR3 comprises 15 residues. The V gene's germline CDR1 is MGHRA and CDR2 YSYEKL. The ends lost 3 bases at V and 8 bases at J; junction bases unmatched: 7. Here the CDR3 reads CASSHVRDRVEKLFF. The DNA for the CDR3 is TGCGCCAGCAGCCACGTCCGGGACAGGGTAGAAAAACTGTTTTTT.

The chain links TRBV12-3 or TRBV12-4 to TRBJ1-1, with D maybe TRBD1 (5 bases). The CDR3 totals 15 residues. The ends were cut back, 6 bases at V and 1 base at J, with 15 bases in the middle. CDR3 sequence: CASRPLRTPNTEAFF. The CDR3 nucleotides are TGTGCCAGCAGGCCCCTTCGGACACCGAACACTGAAGCTTTCTTT.

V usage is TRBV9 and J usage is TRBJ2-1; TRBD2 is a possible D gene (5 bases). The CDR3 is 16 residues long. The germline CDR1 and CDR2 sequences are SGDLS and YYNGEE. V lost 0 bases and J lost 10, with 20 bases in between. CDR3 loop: CASSVGSSRVRPEQFF. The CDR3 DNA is TGTGCCAGCAGCGTAGGGTCTAGCCGGGTCCGCCCCGAGCAGTTCTTC.

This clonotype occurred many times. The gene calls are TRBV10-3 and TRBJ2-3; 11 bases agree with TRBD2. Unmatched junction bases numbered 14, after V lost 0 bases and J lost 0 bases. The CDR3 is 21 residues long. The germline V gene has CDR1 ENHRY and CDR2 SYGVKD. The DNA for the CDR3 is TGTGCCATCAGTGAGTCTACCCCTAGCGGGGGGCGAGTCAGGAGCACAGATACGCAGTATTTT. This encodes CAISESTPSGGRVRSTDTQYF.

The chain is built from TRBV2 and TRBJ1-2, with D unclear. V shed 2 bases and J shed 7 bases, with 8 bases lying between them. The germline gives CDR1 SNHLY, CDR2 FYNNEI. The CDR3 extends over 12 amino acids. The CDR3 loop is CASSELRVGYTF. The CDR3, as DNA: TGTGCCAGCAGTGAACTGCGGGTTGGCTACACCTTC.

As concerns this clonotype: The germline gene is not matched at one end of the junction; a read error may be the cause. CDR3 sequence reads: CSVQEGLNTEAFF. The CDR3 bases are TGCAGCGTTCAAGAGGGACTGAACACTGAAGCTTTCTTT. The rearrangement links TRBV29-1 to TRBJ1-1; D might be TRBD1 (5 bases). CDR3 size: 13 residues. CDR1 SQVTM and CDR2 ANQGSEA come from the germline V gene.

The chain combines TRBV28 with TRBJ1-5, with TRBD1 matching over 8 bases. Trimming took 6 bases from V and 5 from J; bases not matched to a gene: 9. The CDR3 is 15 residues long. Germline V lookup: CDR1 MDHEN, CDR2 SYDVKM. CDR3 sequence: CASRLDRDFDQPQHF. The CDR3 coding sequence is TGTGCCAGCAGACTGGACAGGGATTTTGATCAGCCCCAGCATTTT.

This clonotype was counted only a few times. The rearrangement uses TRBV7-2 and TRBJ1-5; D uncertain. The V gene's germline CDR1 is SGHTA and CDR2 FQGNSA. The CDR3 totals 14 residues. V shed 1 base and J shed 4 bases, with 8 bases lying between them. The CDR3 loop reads CASSLEVVNQPQHF. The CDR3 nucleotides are TGTGCCAGCAGCTTAGAGGTAGTGAATCAGCCCCAGCATTTT. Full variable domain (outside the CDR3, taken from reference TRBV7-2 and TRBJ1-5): GAGVSQSPSNKVTEKGKDVELRCDPISGHTALYWYRQSLGQGLEFLIYFQGNSAPDKSGLPSDRFSAERTGGSVSTLTIQRTQQEDSAVYLCASSLEVVNQPQHFGDGTRLSIL.

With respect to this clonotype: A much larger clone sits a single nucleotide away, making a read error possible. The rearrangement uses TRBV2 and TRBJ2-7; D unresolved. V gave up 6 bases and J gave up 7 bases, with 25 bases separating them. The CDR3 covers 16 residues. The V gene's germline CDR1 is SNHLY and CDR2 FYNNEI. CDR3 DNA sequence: TGTGCCAGCAGGTTCCGGGCCAGCAGCTCCTACAATGAGCAGTACTTC. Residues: CASRFRASSSYNEQYF.

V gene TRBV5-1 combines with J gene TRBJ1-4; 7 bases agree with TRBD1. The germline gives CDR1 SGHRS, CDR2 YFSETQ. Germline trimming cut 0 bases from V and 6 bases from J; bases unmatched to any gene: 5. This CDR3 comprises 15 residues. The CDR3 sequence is CASSLGTGDHEKLFF. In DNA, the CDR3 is TGCGCCAGCAGCTTGGGGACAGGCGATCATGAAAAACTGTTTTTT.